The 24 T cell receptor beta chains below come from one sample, sequenced in a study of T cells after yellow fever vaccination (dated by TCRdb to about 2019). The protocol used for the library was 5' RACE. Sequenced on an Illumina NovaSeq 6000. The raw public data were reprocessed by TCRdb itself: fastp quality trimming at Q25, MiXCR clonotype calling, in-frame beta chains only. Identical CDR3 proteins give one entry, which carries the most common genes and DNA. This sample holds a few hundred thousand distinct CDR3 sequences; about 3.5% were observed only once. The top ten clones comprise about 19% of the sample. Sample treatment or condition, as interpreted from the label and publication: live attenuated yellow fever vaccine strain. Material: PBMCs, obtained 15 days after the yellow fever booster vaccination. These receptors came from a man aged 18 to 30 who received the YFV17D yellow fever vaccine.

In its sample, this clonotype was seen many times. V is TRBV5-1 and J is TRBJ1-5, with a weak D call TRBD1 (5 bases). This CDR3 is 14 amino acids long. Germline lookup yields CDR1 SGHRS and CDR2 YFSETQ. The V and J ends lost 5 bases and 3 bases respectively, with 12 bases between them. CDR3 protein: CASRQGPDNQPQHF. The CDR3 DNA reads as TGCGCCAGCAGGCAGGGCCCCGACAATCAGCCCCAGCATTTT.

This clonotype came up many times. V usage is TRBV28 and J usage is TRBJ2-2; D may be TRBD2 (8 bases). The V end lost 1 base, the J end lost 3 bases, and 12 bases lay between the germline ends. The CDR3 has 16 amino acids. CDR1 and CDR2 (germline): MDHEN, SYDVKM. The CDR3 nucleotides are TGTGCCAGCAGTTTATCGGGAGGGGGCTACACCGGGGAGCTGTTTTTT. Its protein is CASSLSGGGYTGELFF. The full variable domain, its missing parts supplied by reference TRBV28 and TRBJ2-2, is DVKVTQSSRYLVKRTGEKVFLECVQDMDHENMFWYRQDPGLGLRLIYFSYDVKMKEKGDIPEGYSVSREKKERFSLILESASTNQTSMYLCASSLSGGGYTGELFFGEGSRLTVL.

This clonotype was counted ten times or more. This sequence joins TRBV20-1 and TRBJ2-7, with D possibly TRBD2 on 6 matching bases. CDR1 and CDR2 (germline): DFQATT, SNEGSKA (reference sequence). Trimming removed 1 base from V and 2 bases from J, with 12 bases in between. The length of the CDR3 is 14 residues. CDR3 DNA sequence: TGCAGTGCTAGAGTGGGGGGAAGAGCCTACGAGCAGTACGTC. It is translated as CSARVGGRAYEQYV.

This clonotype was counted ten times or more. The genes are TRBV20-1 and TRBJ2-7, with 9 bases aligning to TRBD1. V lost 6 bases, J lost 7 bases, and 7 bases stayed unmatched. This CDR3 spans 12 amino acids. The germline V gene has CDR1 DFQATT and CDR2 SNEGSKA (reference sequence). This chain's CDR3 is CSAATGGWEQYF. CDR3 coding DNA: TGCAGTGCAGCTACAGGGGGCTGGGAGCAGTACTTC.

This clonotype was observed many times. V and J are TRBV7-2 and TRBJ2-7; TRBD2 matches 7 bases. V lost 1 base, J lost 2 bases, and 5 bases stayed unmatched. From germline, CDR1 is SGHTA and CDR2 FQGNSA. The CDR3 consists of 15 residues. The CDR3 region is CASSLGEGSTYEQYF. CDR3 bases: TGTGCCAGCAGCTTAGGGGAGGGGTCGACCTACGAGCAGTACTTC.

This clonotype was detected many times. This chain's CDR3 is CASSYSGRGSYNEQFF. CDR3 DNA: TGTGCCAGCAGTTACTCAGGGCGCGGATCCTACAATGAGCAGTTCTTC. The chain links TRBV6-2 or TRBV6-3 to TRBJ2-1, with no clear D. Trimming stripped 0 bases from V and 1 base from J, with 10 bases between. Germline V lookup: CDR1 MNHEY, CDR2 SVGEGT. This CDR3 comprises 16 residues.

This clonotype was seen repeatedly, ten times or more. The CDR3 spells CASTRGTSGGASSYNEQFF. CDR3 bases: TGCGCCAGCACCCGTGGGACTAGCGGGGGGGCGAGCTCCTACAATGAGCAGTTCTTC. The gene calls are TRBV5-1 and TRBJ2-1; 16 nucleotides agree with TRBD2. The CDR3 covers 19 residues. V lost 6 bases to trimming and J lost 0 bases; unmatched junction nucleotides: 9. Germline assignment: CDR1 SGHRS and CDR2 YFSETQ.

This clonotype has a count of ten or more. J is TRBJ2-3 and V is TRBV5-6; the D gene is possibly TRBD1 (6 bases). Germline V gene data show CDR1 as SGHDT and CDR2 as YYEEEE. The V end was cut by 4 bases, the J end by 4 bases, with 16 bases between. This CDR3 has 15 amino acids. The CDR3 reads CASSGGLLRADTQYF. The CDR3 nucleotides are TGTGCCAGCAGCGGGGGCCTCCTCCGGGCAGATACGCAGTATTTT.

This clonotype was seen ten or more times. CDR3 region: CASSLTGLRVTDTQYF. The CDR3 DNA sequence: TGTGCCAGCAGTTTAACTGGCCTTCGGGTCACAGATACGCAGTATTTT. This chain links TRBV28 with TRBJ2-3, with no clear D. The CDR3 totals 16 residues. The ends were cut back, 2 bases at V and 2 bases at J, with 14 bases in the middle. The germline V gene encodes CDR1 MDHEN and CDR2 SYDVKM.

This clonotype occurred many times. The chain links TRBV6-5 to TRBJ1-2; 7 positions match TRBD1. With 2 bases clipped from V and 4 bases from J, the junction kept 13 bases outside the gene matches. Germline V gives CDR1 MNHEY, CDR2 SVGAGI. CDR3 length: 17 residues. This CDR3 is CASSYNGVQGETYGYTF. In DNA form, the CDR3 reads TGTGCCAGCAGTTACAATGGTGTCCAGGGGGAAACCTATGGCTACACCTTC.

This clonotype showed up many times. CDR3 region: CASSLFLAQPQHF. The CDR3 bases are TGTGCCAGCAGTTTATTCTTAGCTCAGCCCCAGCATTTT. The chain couples TRBV28 to TRBJ1-5; D unclear. Trimming cost V 1 base and J 6 bases, with 7 bases left between them. This CDR3 is built from 13 residues. Looked up from germline, CDR1 is MDHEN and CDR2 is SYDVKM.

The chain is built from TRBV5-1 and TRBJ1-4, with 7 nucleotides matching TRBD1. Germline V lookup: CDR1 SGHRS, CDR2 YFSETQ. CDR3 size: 15 residues. J gave up 7 bases and V 4 bases, and 10 bases lay outside the gene matches. The CDR3 bases are TGCGCCAGCAGCATTGACAGGGTTGGATCTGAAAAACTGTTTTTT. It specifies CASSIDRVGSEKLFF.

This clonotype was seen many times. The J gene is TRBJ1-1, the V gene TRBV7-2; a possible D gene is TRBD1 (5 bases). The V gene lost 3 bases and the J gene lost 3 bases, with 11 bases spanning the gap. CDR3 size: 14 residues. The V gene's germline CDR1 is SGHTA and CDR2 FQGNSA. This chain's CDR3 is CASSFQGRDTEAFF. The DNA for the CDR3 is TGTGCCAGCAGCTTCCAGGGTAGGGACACTGAAGCTTTCTTT.

The table lists this clonotype with many counts. The chain employs TRBV20-1 and TRBJ2-3; no clear D. CDR3 size: 11 residues. Germline V gives CDR1 DFQATT, CDR2 SNEGSKA (reference sequence). V dropped 4 bases and J dropped 6 bases, with 8 bases sitting between them. The CDR3 loop is CSANPRDTQYF. The CDR3 DNA reads TGCAGTGCTAACCCTCGGGATACGCAGTATTTT.

In this sample, this clonotype turned up many times. CDR3 sequence reads: CASSRPGLGEQYV. In DNA form, the CDR3 reads TGTGCCAGCAGCCGACCAGGGCTTGGGGAGCAGTACGTC. This chain links TRBV7-8 with TRBJ2-7; D is perhaps TRBD1 (5 bases). The CDR3 extends over 13 amino acids. CDR1 and CDR2 from the germline V gene are SGHVS and FQNEAQ. Trimming removed 5 bases at V and 7 bases at J, with 15 bases between.

This clonotype was detected many times. The chain has TRBV6-6 and TRBJ2-2, with 13 bases matching TRBD2. This CDR3 has 13 residues. Germline CDR1 and CDR2: MNHNY and SVGAGI (reference sequence). J was trimmed by 6 bases and V by 11 bases; bases with no gene match: 3. CDR3 nucleotides: TGTGCCGGCGGACTAGCGGGGGCCGGGGAGCTGTTTTTT. It codes for CAGGLAGAGELFF.

A few counts support this clonotype. The chain uses TRBV5-4 and TRBJ2-5; D is possibly TRBD2 (6 bases). This CDR3 is 14 amino acids long. Germline CDR1 is SGHNT and CDR2 is YYREEE (reference sequence). V was cut by 6 bases and J by 5 bases, with 17 bases left in between. The CDR3 loop is CASMILALRETQYF. CDR3 bases: TGTGCCAGCATGATTCTAGCGTTGAGGGAGACCCAGTACTTC.

This clonotype was observed at least ten times. The J gene is TRBJ2-7, the V gene TRBV10-3; D is ambiguous. The germline gives CDR1 ENHRY, CDR2 SYGVKD. Trimming left V 6 bases short and J 2 bases short, with 8 bases between. The CDR3 contains 12 residues. The CDR3 DNA is TGTGCCATCAGCGCTGGAACCTACGAGCAGTACTTC. Its translation: CAISAGTYEQYF.

There are many counts of this clonotype. The CDR3 loop reads CASSGWESEKLFF. The CDR3 nucleotides read TGTGCCAGCAGTGGATGGGAAAGTGAAAAACTGTTTTTT. J is TRBJ1-4 and V is TRBV6-2 or TRBV6-3; D gene unclear. V lost 5 bases, J lost 7 bases, and 11 bases lay in between. CDR3 length: 13 amino acids. Germline V CDR1 and CDR2: MNHEY, SVGEGT.

In its sample, this clonotype was seen many times. This chain uses TRBV5-1 with TRBJ2-7, with 9 bases aligning to TRBD1. V was pared by 0 bases and J by 0 bases, with 7 bases of the junction left unmatched. CDR1 is SGHRS and CDR2 is YFSETQ in the germline V gene. The CDR3 contains 17 residues. The CDR3 DNA reads TGCGCCAGCAGCTTGGGCCCGGGACAGGGCAGCTCCTACGAGCAGTACTTC. As protein: CASSLGPGQGSSYEQYF. The full variable domain, rest sourced from reference TRBV5-1 and TRBJ2-7, is KAGVTQTPRYLIKTRGQQVTLSCSPISGHRSVSWYQQTPGQGLQFLFEYFSETQRNKGNFPGRFSGRQFSNSRSEMNVSTLELGDSALYLCASSLGPGQGSSYEQYFGPGTRLTVT.

In DNA, the CDR3 is TGTGCCACCAGCAGAGGGTGGCGGGACAGGGAGAGACGGGGATCCAAAAACATTCAGTACTTC. This translates into CATSRGWRDRERRGSKNIQYF. V and J are TRBV15 and TRBJ2-4, with TRBD1 identical over 9 bases. The trim removed 1 base at V and 2 bases at J, leaving 18 bases unmatched. The germline V gene encodes CDR1 LNHNV and CDR2 YYDKDF (reference sequence). This CDR3 has 21 residues.

Many counts were recorded for this clonotype. The chain uses TRBV29-1 and TRBJ2-1, with D perhaps being TRBD1 or TRBD2 (5 bases each). Germline V gives CDR1 SQVTM, CDR2 ANQGSEA. The CDR3 consists of 14 residues. V lost 7 bases, J lost 1 base, and 14 bases lay in between. CDR3 loop: CSGTGTPSYNEQFF. Here the CDR3 DNA reads TGCAGCGGAACCGGGACCCCGTCCTACAATGAGCAGTTCTTC.

This clonotype was seen ten or more times. The chain recombines TRBV4-2 with TRBJ2-1; either TRBD1 or TRBD2 may fit D (6 bases each). Germline CDR1 reads LGHNA; CDR2 reads YNFKEQ. Trimming pared 1 base from V and 9 bases from J, leaving 10 bases between. The CDR3 loop spans 13 amino acids. Written as DNA, the CDR3 is TGTGCCAGCAGCCAAGTAGGGGGAGGTGAGCAGTTCTTC. It is translated as CASSQVGGGEQFF.

This clonotype was seen ten or more times. The rearrangement joins TRBV29-1 to TRBJ2-1; 8 positions match TRBD1. Germline V gene lookup returns CDR1 SQVTM and CDR2 ANQGSEA. With V trimmed by 2 bases and J by 0 bases, 3 bases remained unmatched. CDR3 length: 15 residues. CDR3 loop: CSVEWTGSSYNEQFF. CDR3 coding DNA: TGCAGCGTTGAATGGACAGGGAGCTCCTACAATGAGCAGTTCTTC.